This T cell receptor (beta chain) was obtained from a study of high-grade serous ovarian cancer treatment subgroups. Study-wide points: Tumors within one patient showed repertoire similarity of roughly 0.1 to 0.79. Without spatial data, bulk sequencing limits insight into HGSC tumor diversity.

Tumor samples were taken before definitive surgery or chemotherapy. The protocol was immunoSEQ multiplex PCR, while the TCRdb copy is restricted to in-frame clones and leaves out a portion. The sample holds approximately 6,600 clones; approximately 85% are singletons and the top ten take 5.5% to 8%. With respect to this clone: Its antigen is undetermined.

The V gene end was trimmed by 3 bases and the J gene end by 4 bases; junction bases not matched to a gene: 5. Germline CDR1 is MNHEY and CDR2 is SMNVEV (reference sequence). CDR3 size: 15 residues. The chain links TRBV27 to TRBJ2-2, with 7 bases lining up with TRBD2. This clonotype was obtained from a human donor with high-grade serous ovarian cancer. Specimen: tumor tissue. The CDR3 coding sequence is TGTGCCAGCAGTTTGAGACTAGCAGTCACCGGGGAGCTGTTTTTT. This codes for CASSLRLAVTGELFF.